Presented here are 9 T cell receptor beta chains from one specimen sequenced in a study of cytomegalovirus exposure and HLA in healthy donors. Researchers ran the PCR with 60 Vbeta and 13 Jbeta primers. Produced via immunoSEQ multiplex PCR; TCRdb's table is partial and in-frame only. This table lists roughly 140,000 clones. Sequencing used PBMCs. The source is a male donor in good health and CMV-seronegative.

This sequence joins TRBV19 and TRBJ1-2; the D gene is possibly TRBD1 (5 bases). Trimming removed 7 bases from V and 3 bases from J, with 18 bases in between. This CDR3 comprises 15 residues. CDR1 and CDR2 (germline): LNHDA, SQIVND (reference sequence). The CDR3 here is CASKLSRALDYGYTF. The CDR3 DNA reads as TGTGCCAGTAAGTTAAGCAGGGCCTTAGACTATGGCTACACCTTC. Supplemented by reference TRBV19 and TRBJ1-2, the full variable domain reads DGGITQSPKYLFRKEGQNVTLSCEQNLNHDAMYWYRQDPGQGLRLIYYSQIVNDFQKGDIAEGYSVSREKKESFPLTVTSAQKNPTAFYLCASKLSRALDYGYTFGSGTRLTVV.

The CDR3 spells CASSETIQLGYEQYF. In DNA, the CDR3 is TGTGCCAGCTCCGAAACCATTCAGCTAGGCTACGAGCAGTACTTC. This rearrangement joins TRBV18 to TRBJ2-7; D gene ambiguous. The V end lost 6 bases, the J end lost 3 bases, and 18 bases lay between the germline ends. The CDR3 runs 15 residues. The V gene's germline CDR1 is KGHSH and CDR2 LQKENI.

The genes are TRBV5-1 and TRBJ1-1; 8 positions agree with TRBD1. This CDR3 spans 15 amino acids. The germline gives CDR1 SGHRS, CDR2 YFSETQ. V gave up 4 bases and J gave up 4 bases; unmatched junction bases: 9. This chain's CDR3 is CASSPPTGAPTEAFF. The DNA for the CDR3 is TGCGCCAGCAGCCCGCCGACAGGGGCCCCCACTGAAGCTTTCTTT.

The V and J genes are TRBV7-9 and TRBJ2-5; D is possibly TRBD1 (6 bases). CDR1 and CDR2 from the germline V gene are SEHNR and FQNEAQ (reference sequence). The CDR3 length is 15 residues. Trimming took off 0 bases at V and 1 base at J, with 9 bases between the two ends. Written as DNA, the CDR3 is TGTGCCAGCAGCTTAGCCGCGGACAGCCAAGAGACCCAGTACTTC. This gives the protein CASSLAADSQETQYF.

The gene calls are TRBV7-8 and TRBJ2-1; 9 bases align to TRBD2. Germline CDR1 reads SGHVS; CDR2 reads FQNEAQ. The V and J ends lost 5 bases and 7 bases, in that order; junction bases with no gene match: 9. The CDR3 loop spans 15 amino acids. The CDR3, as DNA: TGTGCCAGCAGCGTAGTCACGGCGGGGGGGAATGAGCAGTTCTTC. This gives the protein CASSVVTAGGNEQFF.

The chain joins TRBV19 to TRBJ1-1; D remains unclear. The CDR3 contains 15 residues. Deletions cut 6 bases from V and 2 bases from J, with 16 bases between. Germline CDR1 reads LNHDA; CDR2 reads SQIVND (reference sequence). The CDR3 is CASSNSPAGNTEAFF. CDR3 coding DNA: TGTGCCAGTAGCAACTCCCCTGCCGGTAACACTGAAGCTTTCTTT.

The chain links TRBV5-6 to TRBJ1-1; D perhaps matches TRBD1 (6 bases). The germline V gene has CDR1 SGHDT and CDR2 YYEEEE. This CDR3 has 12 residues. V dropped 3 bases and J dropped 3 bases, with 6 bases sitting between them. The CDR3 sequence: CASSWGHTEAFF. Written as DNA, the CDR3 is TGTGCCAGCAGCTGGGGGCACACTGAAGCTTTCTTT. The variable domain in full, completed from reference TRBV5-6 and TRBJ1-1, reads DAGVTQSPTHLIKTRGQQVTLRCSPKSGHDTVSWYQQALGQGPQFIFQYYEEEERQRGNFPDRFSGHQFPNYSSELNVNALLLGDSALYLCASSWGHTEAFFGQGTRLTVV.

This chain connects TRBV10-3 to TRBJ1-2, with 8 bases fitting TRBD1. Germline-derived CDR1 and CDR2 are ENHRY and SYGVKD. V lost 6 bases, J lost 4 bases, and 16 bases stayed unmatched. CDR3 length: 17 amino acids. The CDR3 loop is CAISENYSGTGAYGYTF. Written as DNA, the CDR3 is TGTGCCATCAGCGAAAACTACTCCGGGACAGGCGCCTATGGCTACACCTTC.

The chain uses TRBV7-9 and TRBJ2-1, with 9 bases identical to TRBD1. Germline loops: CDR1 SEHNR, CDR2 FQNEAQ (reference sequence). The CDR3 consists of 14 residues. V dropped 3 bases and J dropped 4; count of bases not matched to a gene: 1. The CDR3 DNA is TGTGCCAGCAGCTTCGGGACAGGGTACAATGAGCAGTTCTTC. Protein product: CASSFGTGYNEQFF.